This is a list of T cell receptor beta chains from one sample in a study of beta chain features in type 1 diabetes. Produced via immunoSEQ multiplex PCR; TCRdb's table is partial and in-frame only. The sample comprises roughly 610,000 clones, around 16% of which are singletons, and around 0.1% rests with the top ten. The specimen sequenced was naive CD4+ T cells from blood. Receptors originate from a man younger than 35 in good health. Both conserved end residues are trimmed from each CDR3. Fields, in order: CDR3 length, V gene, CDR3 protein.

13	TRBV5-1	ASRPLRWGTDTQY
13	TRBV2	ASSVYARGTGELF
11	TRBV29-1	SVPRPGNYGYT
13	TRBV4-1	ASSPSGRRSYEQY
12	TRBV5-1	ASSRTSGGNEQF
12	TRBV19	ASSRLAGPLEMF
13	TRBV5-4	ASSLEGRVKNGYT
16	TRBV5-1	ASSLEGRGGKGNQPQH
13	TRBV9	ASSVVLGPTDTQY
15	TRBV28	ASSLPAAGSSYNEQF
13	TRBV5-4	ASSRQSATNEKLF
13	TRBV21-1	ASSKEGGSNQPQH
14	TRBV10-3	ASSYSGTATNEKLF
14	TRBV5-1	ASSRRFFDSGTEAF
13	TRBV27	ASSSVATGFDGYT
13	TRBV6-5	ASSYSKGQPYGYT
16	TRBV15	ATKGQGPPRGPYNEQF
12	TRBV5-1	ASSGQGARETQY
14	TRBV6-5	ASSYQGLDGVDGYT
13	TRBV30	AWSPGPQGSYEQY
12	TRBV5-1	ASSSGPPAGELF
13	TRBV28	ASSFPPFGQETQY
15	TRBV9	ASSPRPIAGPGNTIY
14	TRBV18	ASSLSGTDTFEPQH
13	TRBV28	ASSTPGQGQETQY
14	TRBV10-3	AIRDKGTDPMRGYT
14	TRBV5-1	ASSLDARKDTGELF
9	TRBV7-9	ASSLLYGYT
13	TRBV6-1	ASSVGTGASYEQY
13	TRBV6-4	ASSRTASTNEKLF
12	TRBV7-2	ASNIAGGTGELF
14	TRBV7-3	ASSYGQGANNSPLH
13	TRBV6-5	ASSYSPGSSYEQY
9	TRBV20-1	SVRIGSPLH
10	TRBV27	ASSTEGTEAF
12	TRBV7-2	ASSLGRTNTEAF
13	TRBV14	ASSSIGSYNYGYT
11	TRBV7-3	ASSSGTGGEQY
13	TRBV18	ASSPQVGATYEQY
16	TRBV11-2	ASSLVTGTRSLMETQY
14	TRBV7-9	ASSLLTGPSSYEQY
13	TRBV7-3	ASSLTGTVGTEAF